This T cell receptor beta chain originates from a study of OX40 agonist ivuxolimab in advanced cancers. Background on the study: The patients received agonistic anti-OX40 (CD134) antibody ivuxolimab.

The germline V gene has CDR1 SGHTA and CDR2 FQGTGA. This CDR3 contains 15 residues. Trimming at V came to 1 base and at J to 1 base, leaving 3 bases not matched to a gene. On cycle 4 day 1 and cycle 7 day 1, as well as at baseline, blood was sampled. Clones were read by immunoSEQ multiplex PCR, and TCRdb kept only the in-frame ones, dropping some. The sample has about 68,000 clones; roughly 82% are singletons. This clone was picked up one time. The clonotype originates from an adult with an advanced solid tumor such as melanoma, head and neck, liver or kidney cancer. This sequence joins TRBV7-3 and TRBJ1-1; 7 nucleotides agree with TRBD1. Sequenced here: CD4+ or CD8+ T cells sorted from blood, sampled in a trial of the OX40 agonist ivuxolimab. The CDR3 spells CASSLNPGGNTEAFF. The CDR3 DNA follows: TGTGCCAGCAGCTTAAACCCAGGGGGGAACACTGAAGCTTTCTTT.